This T cell receptor (beta chain) was captured in a study of cytomegalovirus exposure and HLA in healthy donors. The PCR had 60 Vbeta and 13 Jbeta primers. TCRdb's table, derived via immunoSEQ multiplex PCR, lists solely in-frame clones and lacks some. The data contain about 91,000 clones, around nine tenths of them singletons. The CDR3 loop spans 13 amino acids. Trimming stripped 7 bases from V and 5 bases from J, with 13 bases between. The germline V gene encodes CDR1 SGHDT and CDR2 YYEEEE. The receptor comes from a man younger than 45 in good health and CMV-seropositive. The sequencing sample was made of PBMCs. This sequence joins TRBV5-6 and TRBJ2-1, with D perhaps matching TRBD1 (5 bases). The CDR3 DNA follows: TGTGCCAGCCGACAGCGTCCCAACAATGAGCAGTTCTTC. Residues: CASRQRPNNEQFF. The full variable domain, its missing parts supplied by reference TRBV5-6 and TRBJ2-1, is DAGVTQSPTHLIKTRGQQVTLRCSPKSGHDTVSWYQQALGQGPQFIFQYYEEEERQRGNFPDRFSGHQFPNYSSELNVNALLLGDSALYLCASRQRPNNEQFFGPGTRLTVL.